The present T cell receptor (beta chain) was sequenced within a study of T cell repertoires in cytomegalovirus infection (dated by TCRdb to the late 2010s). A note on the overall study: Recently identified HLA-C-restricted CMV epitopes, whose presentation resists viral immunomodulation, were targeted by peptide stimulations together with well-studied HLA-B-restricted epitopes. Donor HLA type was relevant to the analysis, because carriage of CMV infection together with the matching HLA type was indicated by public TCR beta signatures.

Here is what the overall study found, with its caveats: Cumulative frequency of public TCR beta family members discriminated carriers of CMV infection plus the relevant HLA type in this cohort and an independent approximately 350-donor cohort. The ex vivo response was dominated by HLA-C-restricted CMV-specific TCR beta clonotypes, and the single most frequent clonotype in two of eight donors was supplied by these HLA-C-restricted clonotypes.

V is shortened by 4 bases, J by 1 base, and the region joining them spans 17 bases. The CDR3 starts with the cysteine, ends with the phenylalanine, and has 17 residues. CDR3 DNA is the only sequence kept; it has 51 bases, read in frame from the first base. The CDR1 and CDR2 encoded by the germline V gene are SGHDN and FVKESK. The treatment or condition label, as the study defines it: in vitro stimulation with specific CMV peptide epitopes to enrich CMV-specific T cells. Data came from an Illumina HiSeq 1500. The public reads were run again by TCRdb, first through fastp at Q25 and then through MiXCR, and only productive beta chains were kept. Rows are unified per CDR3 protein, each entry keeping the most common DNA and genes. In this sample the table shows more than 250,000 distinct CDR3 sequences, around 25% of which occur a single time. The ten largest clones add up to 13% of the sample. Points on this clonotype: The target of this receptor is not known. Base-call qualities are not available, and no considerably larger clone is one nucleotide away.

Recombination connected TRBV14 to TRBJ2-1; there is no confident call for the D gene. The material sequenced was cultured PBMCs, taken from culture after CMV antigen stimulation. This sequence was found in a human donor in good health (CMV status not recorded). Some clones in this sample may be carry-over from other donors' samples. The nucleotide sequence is TGTGCCAGCAGCCCGCACTCTCTCCTGTGGTCCTACAATGAGCAGTTCTTC. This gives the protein CASSPHSLLWSYNEQFF.